This T cell receptor beta chain originates from a study of blood T cell repertoires in COVID-19. In the study overall: The United States, Italy and Spain provided the acute and convalescent COVID-19 samples. T cells, B-cell-depleted T cells, or PBMCs supplied cDNA or gDNA.

Trimming cost V 5 bases and J 3 bases, with 11 bases left between them. The germline V gene has CDR1 PRHDT and CDR2 FYEKMQ (reference sequence). This CDR3 is 14 amino acids long. Data came from immunoSEQ multiplex PCR; TCRdb stores just in-frame clones and leaves some out. The sample has fewer than 300,000 clones; approximately 82% are singletons. The V call is TRBV13, the J call TRBJ2-4; D gene unclear. What was sequenced was peripheral blood. The receptor's source is an older man with acute or convalescent COVID-19. The CDR3 reads CASSAALGKNIQYF. The CDR3 DNA reads as TGTGCCAGCAGCGCCGCGCTAGGCAAAAACATTCAGTACTTC.